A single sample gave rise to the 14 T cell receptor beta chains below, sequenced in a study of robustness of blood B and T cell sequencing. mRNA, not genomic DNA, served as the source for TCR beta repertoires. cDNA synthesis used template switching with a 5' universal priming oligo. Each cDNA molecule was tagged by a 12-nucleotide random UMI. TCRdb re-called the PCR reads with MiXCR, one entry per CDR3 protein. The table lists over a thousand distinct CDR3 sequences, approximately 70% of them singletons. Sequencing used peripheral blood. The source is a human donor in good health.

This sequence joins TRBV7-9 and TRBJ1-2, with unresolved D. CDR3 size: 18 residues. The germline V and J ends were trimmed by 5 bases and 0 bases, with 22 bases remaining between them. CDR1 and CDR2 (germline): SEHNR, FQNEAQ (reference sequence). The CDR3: CASSPRLMGAPTNYGYTF. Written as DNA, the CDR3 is TGTGCCAGCAGCCCCAGGTTGATGGGCGCACCGACTAACTATGGCTACACCTTC.

CDR3 region: CASRLDLMNTEAFF. CDR3 nucleotide sequence: TGTGCCAGCAGGCTCGACCTGATGAACACTGAAGCTTTCTTT. The chain combines TRBV27 with TRBJ1-1; D is unclear. Germline CDR1 is MNHEY and CDR2 is SMNVEV (reference sequence). The CDR3 covers 14 residues. The V end lost 6 bases, the J end lost 0 bases, and 11 bases lay between the germline ends.

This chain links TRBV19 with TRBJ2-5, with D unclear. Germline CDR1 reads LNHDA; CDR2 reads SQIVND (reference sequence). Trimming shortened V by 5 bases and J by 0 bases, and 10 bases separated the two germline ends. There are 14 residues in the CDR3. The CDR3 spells CASSSGRNQETQYF. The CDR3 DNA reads TGTGCCAGTAGTTCTGGGCGGAACCAAGAGACCCAGTACTTC.

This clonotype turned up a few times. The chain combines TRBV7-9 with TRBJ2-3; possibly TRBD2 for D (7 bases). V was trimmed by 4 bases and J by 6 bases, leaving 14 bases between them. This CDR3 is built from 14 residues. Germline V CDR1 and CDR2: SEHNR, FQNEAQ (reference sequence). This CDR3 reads CASSSGGLGDTQYF. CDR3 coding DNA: TGTGCCAGCAGCTCGGGGGGCCTCGGGGATACGCAGTATTTT.

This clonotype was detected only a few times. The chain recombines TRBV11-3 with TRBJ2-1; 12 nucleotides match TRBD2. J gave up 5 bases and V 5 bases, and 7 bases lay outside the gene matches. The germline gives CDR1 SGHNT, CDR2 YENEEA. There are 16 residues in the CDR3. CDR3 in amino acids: CASSPLAGGPHNEQFF. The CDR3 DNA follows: TGTGCCAGCAGCCCCCTAGCGGGGGGGCCACACAATGAGCAGTTCTTC.

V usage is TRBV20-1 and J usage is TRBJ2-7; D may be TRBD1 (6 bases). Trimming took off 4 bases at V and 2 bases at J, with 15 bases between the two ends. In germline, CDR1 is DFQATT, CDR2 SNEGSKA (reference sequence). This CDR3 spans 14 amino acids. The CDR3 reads CSATYAGETYEQYF. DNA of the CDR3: TGCAGTGCTACCTACGCAGGGGAGACCTACGAGCAGTACTTC.

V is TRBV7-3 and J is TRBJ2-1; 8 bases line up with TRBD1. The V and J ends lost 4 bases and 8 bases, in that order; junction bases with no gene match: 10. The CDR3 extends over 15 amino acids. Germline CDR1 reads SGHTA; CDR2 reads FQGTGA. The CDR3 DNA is TGTGCCAGCAGCTCACGACAGGGGTTATCGGATGAGCAGTTCTTC. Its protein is CASSSRQGLSDEQFF.

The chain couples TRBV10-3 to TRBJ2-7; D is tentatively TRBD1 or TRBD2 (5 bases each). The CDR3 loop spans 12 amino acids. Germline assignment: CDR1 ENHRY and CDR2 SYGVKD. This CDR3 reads CTTGTLFYEQYF. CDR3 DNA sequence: TGTACCACCGGGACGCTATTCTACGAGCAGTACTTC.

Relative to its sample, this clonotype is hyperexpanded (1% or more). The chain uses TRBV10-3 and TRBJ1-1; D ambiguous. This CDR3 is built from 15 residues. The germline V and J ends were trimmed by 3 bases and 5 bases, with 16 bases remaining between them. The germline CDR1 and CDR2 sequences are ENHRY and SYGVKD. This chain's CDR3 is CAISDPREFGTEAFF. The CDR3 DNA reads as TGTGCCATCAGTGACCCTCGAGAGTTCGGAACTGAAGCTTTCTTT.

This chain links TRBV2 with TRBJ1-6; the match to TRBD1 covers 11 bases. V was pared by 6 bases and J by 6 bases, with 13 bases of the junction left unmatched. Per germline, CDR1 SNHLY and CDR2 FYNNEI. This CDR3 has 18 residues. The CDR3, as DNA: TGTGCCAGCAGCCCGGGACAGGGGGTACTCTCGTTTAATTCACCCCTCCACTTT. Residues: CASSPGQGVLSFNSPLHF.

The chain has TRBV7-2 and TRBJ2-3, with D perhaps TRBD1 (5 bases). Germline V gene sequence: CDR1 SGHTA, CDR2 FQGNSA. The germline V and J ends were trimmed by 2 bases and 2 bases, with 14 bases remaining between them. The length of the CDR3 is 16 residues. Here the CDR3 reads CASSLWPTELTDTQYF. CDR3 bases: TGTGCCAGCAGCTTATGGCCGACAGAACTCACAGATACGCAGTATTTT.

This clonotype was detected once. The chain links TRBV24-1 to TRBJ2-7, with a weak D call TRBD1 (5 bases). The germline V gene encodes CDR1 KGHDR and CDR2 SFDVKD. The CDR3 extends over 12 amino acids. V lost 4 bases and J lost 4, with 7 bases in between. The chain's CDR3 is CATSDQGYEQYF. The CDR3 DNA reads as TGTGCCACCAGTGACCAGGGTTACGAGCAGTACTTC.

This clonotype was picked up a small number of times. The CDR3 nucleotides read TGTGCCAGTAGTGATTCAGGGATGAACACTGAAGCTTTCTTT. Its translation: CASSDSGMNTEAFF. The chain recombines TRBV19 with TRBJ1-1, with TRBD1 as a possible D gene (5 bases). The V gene lost 5 bases and the J gene lost 0 bases, with 10 bases spanning the gap. The CDR3 runs 14 residues. The V gene's germline CDR1 is LNHDA and CDR2 SQIVND (reference sequence).

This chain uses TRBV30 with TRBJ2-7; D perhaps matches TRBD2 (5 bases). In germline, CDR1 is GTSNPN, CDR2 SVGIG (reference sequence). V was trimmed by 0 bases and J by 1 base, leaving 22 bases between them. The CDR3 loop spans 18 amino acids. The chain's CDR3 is CAWSVDRVSSLRSYEQYF. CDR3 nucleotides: TGTGCCTGGAGTGTTGATAGGGTGTCTAGCTTGCGATCCTACGAGCAGTACTTC.